This record looks at one TCR beta chain sequence and its context. What antigen it recognizes has not been identified. Base qualities are not provided; no much larger clone lies one nucleotide away. This entry is derived from a study of post-analysis software for immune sequencing data (dated by TCRdb to between 2014 and 2017). Broadly, across the study: Recorded disease courses included relapsing-remitting, secondary progressive and progressive-relapsing multiple sclerosis, with some patients lacking subtype annotation. The multiple sclerosis patient repertoires were compared with some twelve previously published healthy control repertoires from donors aged roughly 6 to 27 years. A subset of samples was prepared in parallel using single-end sample barcoding, then pooled and co-amplified after Illumina adapter ligation.

Broad study findings and their caveats: Direct clustering with F measure showed strong co-clustering of samples prepared in the same batch, prompting a batch-effect correction. Significantly lower normalized Chao1 diversity was found in multiple sclerosis patients than in controls, suggesting substantial peripheral T-cell clonal expansion. The multiple sclerosis patient group was slightly younger than the control group. A few TRBV segments, including TRBV5-6, TRBV5-1 and TRBV20-1, were significantly more frequent in patients than controls.

TCR beta repertoires were profiled from peripheral blood of under 15 young patients with multiple sclerosis to demonstrate the VDJtools post-analysis software. The patients with multiple sclerosis were children and adolescents between about 6 and 16 years of age. Library prep was done by PCR. The run used an Illumina HiSeq 2500. Unique molecular identifiers were incorporated into TCR beta cDNA libraries to reduce PCR and sequencing biases. Some 500,000 cDNA molecules were obtained per 1 to 10 million input T cells, so each molecule approximated one T cell. The patient libraries were prepared and sequenced with the same protocol used for the earlier healthy control dataset. Within a given batch, samples were prepared together, multiplexed and sequenced on the same HiSeq lane. The published analysis was carried out like this. MIGEC handled the raw barcoded reads, throwing out single-read molecular identifier groups before consensus assembly and CDR3 extraction. Clonotype tables were post-analysed with VDJtools, normalizing diversity by down-sampling all datasets to the smallest sample size. In repertoire overlap clustering, CDR3 amino acid sequences, but not nucleotide sequences, were matched to correct batch-related cross-sample contamination. TCRdb reran the public reads through fastp at Q25 and MiXCR, keeping productive beta chains. When rows share a CDR3 protein, they turn into one entry using the most common DNA and genes. The V and J calls were not made by the authors but by TCRdb's processing. Counted in this sample were hundreds of thousands of distinct CDR3 sequences; over 35% of them appeared once. The top ten clones comprise 9.5% to 13% of the sample.

From cysteine to phenylalanine, the CDR3 is 14 amino acids long. The only DNA kept is the CDR3, 42 bases in frame from the first base. Trimming at the junction amounts to 1 base on V and 5 bases on J, and the germline ends lie 9 bases apart. Looking up the germline V gene yields CDR1 LGHNA and CDR2 YNFKEQ. The chain links TRBV4-2 with TRBJ2-4, with the identity of the D gene unclear. The sequence was obtained from a girl aged 5-17 years with multiple sclerosis. The source material was blood. In nucleotide form, the sequence is TGTGCCAGCAGCCAAGTTCCTCCGGAAAACATTCAGTACTTC. This encodes CASSQVPPENIQYF.